The TCR beta chain under discussion was sequenced for a study of OX40 agonist ivuxolimab in advanced cancers. Turning to the study itself: Partial responses, seen in three patients, involved one hepatocellular carcinoma and two cutaneous melanomas.

Produced via immunoSEQ multiplex PCR; TCRdb's table is partial and in-frame only. Of under 80,000 clones listed, almost 85% are singletons. Trimming pared 7 bases from V and 5 bases from J, leaving 18 bases between. The CDR3 spans 15 residues. Germline CDR1 and CDR2: MNHNS and SASEGT. Findings of the study overall: No antigen was identified for the clonally expanded peripheral T cells. At 0.1 to 3.0 mg/kg, clonal expansion of CD4+ and CD8+ blood T cells had occurred by week 6.

As concerns this clone: Its target is not known.

Cycle 7 day 1, cycle 4 day 1, and baseline were the timepoints at which blood was sampled. The specimen comprised CD4+ or CD8+ T cells sorted from blood, sampled in a trial of the OX40 agonist ivuxolimab. The chain uses TRBV6-1 and TRBJ2-1; tentative D call: TRBD1 (5 bases). This TCR came from an adult with an advanced solid tumor such as melanoma, head and neck, liver or kidney cancer. The CDR3 spells CASILTGGLDNEQFF. For the CDR3, the DNA is TGTGCCAGCATACTCACAGGCGGCCTCGACAATGAGCAGTTCTTC.